This TCR beta chain was identified during a study of radiotherapy plus CTLA-4 blockade in lung cancer. Study details: Disease control was seen in about 34% of patients, objective responses in around 17%.

The protocol was immunoSEQ multiplex PCR, while the TCRdb copy is restricted to in-frame clones and leaves out a portion. The sample records about 68,000 clones, 70% to 85% being singletons. Those with chemo-refractory metastatic non-small-cell lung cancer were treated with focal radiation combined with CTLA-4 blockade using ipilimumab. The CDR3 loop spans 15 amino acids. V was clipped by 0 bases and J by 2 bases, with 11 bases between them. The germline CDR1 and CDR2 sequences are SGHRS and YFSETQ. Concerning this clone: Its antigen is not known.

Findings and limits, study-wide: Peripheral blood showed expansion of tumor-derived TCR clones after radiotherapy and ipilimumab. Reports identified early blood T cell clone dynamics, with interferon-beta, as the best response predictor.

This clonotype originated in a human donor with non-small cell lung cancer who had a complete response to radiotherapy plus ipilimumab. This chain connects TRBV5-1 to TRBJ1-2; no reliable D call. The sequences come from peripheral blood, collected from a patient treated with radiotherapy plus ipilimumab. The CDR3 here is CASSLGGVGNYGYTF. The CDR3 coding sequence is TGCGCCAGCAGCTTGGGAGGTGTGGGGAACTATGGCTACACCTTC.